A selection of T cell receptor beta chains follows, all from one sample in a study of T cell responses to AZD1222 COVID-19 vaccine. Using immunoSEQ multiplex PCR, the repertoire was profiled, and TCRdb retains in-frame clones only, with some absent. Among around 130,000 clones listed, approximately 92% were seen once. The sample in question was peripheral blood, obtained 28 days after the second AZD1222 dose. The origin of the receptors is an adult who received the AZD1222 COVID-19 vaccine. CDR3s include the opening cysteine and the closing phenylalanine or tryptophan. D genes are given only for firm matches. Clone size is given for some rows only: seen once, a few or many times, or a class if the clone is expanded.

cdr3_aa	cdr3_nt	v_call	d_call	clone_size	j_call
CASSLDSAQPQHF	TGTGCCAGCAGCTTGGACTCAGCTCAGCCCCAGCATTTT	TRBV5-5	NA	NA	TRBJ1-5
CASSTTNRYEQYF	TGTGCCAGCAGCACAACTAACAGATACGAGCAGTACTTC	TRBV5-6	NA	few	TRBJ2-7
CASSRLEAKEAKNIQYF	TGTGCCAGCAGCCGCTTAGAGGCAAAGGAGGCCAAAAACATTCAGTACTTC	TRBV5-4	NA	NA	TRBJ2-4
CAWSLWRSNQPQHF	TGTGCCTGGAGTTTGTGGAGAAGCAATCAGCCCCAGCATTTT	TRBV30	NA	NA	TRBJ1-5
CASSAGQGLYGYTF	TGTGCCAGTAGTGCCGGACAGGGCCTCTATGGCTACACCTTC	TRBV19	TRBD1	NA	TRBJ1-2
CASRRDFGDRDYNEQFF	TGTGCCAGCAGACGGGATTTCGGGGACAGGGACTACAATGAGCAGTTCTTC	TRBV27	TRBD1	NA	TRBJ2-1
CASSLRGAGNQPQHF	TGTGCCAGCAGCTTGAGAGGGGCGGGCAATCAGCCCCAGCATTTT	TRBV5-8	NA	NA	TRBJ1-5
CATSGLGDRGLMNTEAFF	TGTGCCACCAGCGGATTAGGGGACAGGGGGCTCATGAACACTGAAGCTTTCTTT	TRBV15	TRBD1	few	TRBJ1-1
CASSLAGGARGYTF	TGCGCCAGTAGCTTGGCCGGGGGGGCGCGTGGCTACACCTTC	TRBV5-1	NA	NA	TRBJ1-2
CASSPLDRASSYNSPLHF	TGTGCCAGCAGCCCCCTGGACAGGGCAAGCTCCTATAATTCACCCCTCCACTTT	TRBV7-8	TRBD1	NA	TRBJ1-6
CASSLGLGGETQYF	TGTGCCAGCAGCTTAGGACTAGGAGGGGAGACCCAGTACTTC	TRBV7-8	NA	NA	TRBJ2-5
CASSLELGRGRGGYTF	TGTGCCAGCAGCTTAGAGCTCGGGCGCGGCCGGGGCGGCTACACCTTC	TRBV7-9	NA	once	TRBJ1-2
CAWSSPIVFHF	TGTGCCTGGAGTTCCCCCATAGTCTTCCACTTT	TRBV30	NA	once	TRBJ1-6
CASSQNTGNYGYTF	TGCGCCAGCAGCCAGAATACAGGGAACTATGGCTACACCTTC	TRBV4-1	NA	few	TRBJ1-2
CASSQETHNYGYTF	TGCGCCAGCAGCCAGGAGACACATAACTATGGCTACACCTTC	TRBV4-3	NA	NA	TRBJ1-2
CASRRQSGQETQYF	TGTGCCAGCAGGCGCCAATCGGGCCAAGAGACCCAGTACTTC	TRBV2	NA	NA	TRBJ2-5
CASSIGSGGSYNEQFF	TGTGCCAGTAGTATAGGGTCCGGGGGCTCCTACAATGAGCAGTTCTTC	TRBV19	NA	NA	TRBJ2-1
CASSVGWTTYGYTF	TGTGCCAGCAGCGTAGGGTGGACGACCTATGGCTACACCTTC	TRBV9	NA	NA	TRBJ1-2
CSVELLAGGVNEQFF	TGCAGCGTTGAACTTCTAGCGGGAGGGGTAAATGAGCAGTTCTTC	TRBV29-1	TRBD2	NA	TRBJ2-1
CASSQDKGPWGGYTF	TGCGCCAGCAGCCAAGATAAGGGTCCCTGGGGTGGCTACACCTTC	TRBV4-3	NA	once	TRBJ1-2
CASSFGTATNEKLFF	TGTGCCAGCAGCTTCGGGACCGCAACTAATGAAAAACTGTTTTTT	TRBV7-6	NA	NA	TRBJ1-4
CASSFTSVPNTGELFF	TGTGCTAGCAGCTTCACTAGCGTACCGAACACCGGGGAGCTGTTTTTT	TRBV7-7	TRBD2	NA	TRBJ2-2
CAWSVRPGHYGYTF	TGTGCCTGGAGTGTACGCCCCGGTCACTATGGCTACACCTTC	TRBV30	NA	NA	TRBJ1-2
CASSLTAGGYNEQFF	TGTGCCAGCAGCTTGACCGCGGGGGGGTACAATGAGCAGTTCTTC	TRBV5-4	TRBD2	NA	TRBJ2-1
CASSTTGGGGNQPQHF	TGTGCCAGTAGTACTACAGGGGGTGGTGGCAATCAGCCCCAGCATTTT	TRBV19	TRBD1	NA	TRBJ1-5
CASSTSPLFGGSTDTQYF	TGTGCCAGCAGCACTAGCCCACTTTTCGGCGGGAGCACAGATACGCAGTATTTT	TRBV21-1	NA	once	TRBJ2-3
CATALTTGESFF	TGTGCCACCGCATTGACAACAGGGGAGTCTTTCTTT	TRBV28	TRBD1	NA	TRBJ1-1
CASSPTQTGASEKLFF	TGTGCCAGCAGTCCGACCCAGACAGGGGCGAGTGAAAAACTGTTTTTT	TRBV7-9	TRBD1	few	TRBJ1-4
CASSLVQQRTDTQYF	TGTGCCAGCAGTCTTGTCCAACAGCGGACAGATACGCAGTATTTT	TRBV6-5	NA	NA	TRBJ2-3
CASSLRDALAGELNNEQFF	TGTGCCAGCTCACTACGCGACGCCTTAGCGGGAGAATTGAACAATGAGCAGTTCTTC	TRBV18	TRBD2	NA	TRBJ2-1
CASTSLGELFF	TGTGCCAGTACCTCACTTGGGGAGCTGTTTTTT	TRBV19	NA	NA	TRBJ2-2
CASRGSLSETQYF	TGTGCCAGCAGGGGGTCACTATCGGAGACCCAGTACTTC	TRBV12-3/TRBV12-4	NA	NA	TRBJ2-5
CASSLDHPSYGRNEQFF	TGTGCCAGCAGCTTAGATCATCCCAGCTACGGTCGGAATGAGCAGTTCTTC	TRBV11-2	NA	once	TRBJ2-1
CASSPLVQGTSYEQYF	TGTGCCAGCAGTCCCCTCGTACAGGGTACTAGCTACGAGCAGTACTTC	TRBV2	NA	NA	TRBJ2-7
CASSIGGLNGYTF	TGTGCCAGTAGTATAGGAGGATTGAATGGCTACACCTTC	TRBV19	NA	NA	TRBJ1-2
CASSLARGHYGYTF	TGTGCCAGCAGCTTAGCTCGGGGGCATTATGGCTACACCTTC	TRBV5-4	NA	NA	TRBJ1-2
CASSVAGFLGGEQYF	TGTGCCAGCAGCGTAGCCGGGTTTTTAGGTGGCGAGCAGTACTTC	TRBV9	NA	NA	TRBJ2-7
CASSVDRVGGNQPQHF	TGTGCCAGTAGTGTCGACAGGGTTGGGGGCAATCAGCCCCAGCATTTT	TRBV19	TRBD1	NA	TRBJ1-5
CASSPTLLNTEAFF	TGCGCCAGCAGCCCCACTCTGTTGAACACTGAAGCTTTCTTT	TRBV4-1	NA	NA	TRBJ1-1
CASSPRDRAEAFF	TGTGCCAGCAGTCCCAGGGACAGGGCTGAAGCTTTCTTT	TRBV27	TRBD1	NA	TRBJ1-1
CAIRSPGAGELFF	TGTGCCATCAGAAGCCCGGGGGCCGGGGAGCTGTTTTTT	TRBV10-3	NA	NA	TRBJ2-2
CASSNGLAGTHSYNEQFF	TGTGCCAGCTCGAATGGGCTAGCGGGGACCCACTCCTACAATGAGCAGTTCTTC	TRBV18	TRBD2	once	TRBJ2-1
CASSEYPMGGYTF	TGCGCCAGCAGTGAGTACCCGATGGGTGGCTACACCTTC	TRBV10-1	NA	NA	TRBJ1-2
CASSRDRGGQETQYF	TGCGCCAGCTCCCGGGACAGGGGAGGCCAAGAGACCCAGTACTTC	TRBV5-1	TRBD1	NA	TRBJ2-5
CASSPGLAGGSSYNEQFF	TGCGCCAGCAGCCCCGGGCTAGCGGGAGGGAGCTCCTACAATGAGCAGTTCTTC	TRBV5-1	TRBD2	NA	TRBJ2-1
CASSEGGLGYGYTF	TGTGCCAGCAGTGAGGGGGGTTTGGGCTATGGCTACACCTTC	TRBV2	NA	NA	TRBJ1-2
CASPRTEQFF	TGTGCCAGCCCCAGGACTGAGCAGTTCTTC	TRBV28	NA	NA	TRBJ2-1
CASTLNTEAFF	TGTGCCAGCACCCTGAACACTGAAGCTTTCTTT	TRBV25-1	NA	NA	TRBJ1-1
CAWSPTGYRPNYGYTF	TGTGCCTGGAGTCCAACAGGGTACAGGCCAAACTATGGCTACACCTTC	TRBV30	NA	NA	TRBJ1-2
CASSVGLWTDTGELFF	TGTGCCAGCAGCGTAGGTCTATGGACTGACACCGGGGAGCTGTTTTTT	TRBV9	NA	NA	TRBJ2-2
CASSPPGHYEQYF	TGTGCCAGCTCACCACCGGGCCACTACGAGCAGTACTTC	TRBV18	NA	NA	TRBJ2-7
CASSEAQSYGYTF	TGTGCCAGCAGTGAGGCACAGAGCTATGGCTACACCTTC	TRBV2	NA	NA	TRBJ1-2
CAWNLGHTNEKLFF	TGTGCCTGGAATTTGGGACACACTAATGAAAAACTGTTTTTT	TRBV30	NA	NA	TRBJ1-4